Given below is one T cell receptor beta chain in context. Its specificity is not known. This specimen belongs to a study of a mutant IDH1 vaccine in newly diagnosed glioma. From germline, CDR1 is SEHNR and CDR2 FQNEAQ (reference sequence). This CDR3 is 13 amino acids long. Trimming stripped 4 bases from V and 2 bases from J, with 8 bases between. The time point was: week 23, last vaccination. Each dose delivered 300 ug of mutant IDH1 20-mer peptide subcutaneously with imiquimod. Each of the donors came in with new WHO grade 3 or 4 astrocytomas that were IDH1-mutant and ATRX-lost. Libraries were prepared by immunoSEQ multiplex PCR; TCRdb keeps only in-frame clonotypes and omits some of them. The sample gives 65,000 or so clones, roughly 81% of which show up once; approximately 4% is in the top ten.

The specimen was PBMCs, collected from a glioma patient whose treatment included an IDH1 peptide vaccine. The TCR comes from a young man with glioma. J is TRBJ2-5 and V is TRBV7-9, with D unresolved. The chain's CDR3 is CASSSKRQETQYF. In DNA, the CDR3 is TGTGCCAGCAGCTCTAAAAGGCAAGAGACCCAGTACTTC.